What follows are 17 T cell receptor beta chains derived from one specimen sequenced in a study of human thymus T cells. TCRdb's table, derived via immunoSEQ multiplex PCR, lists solely in-frame clones and lacks some. Counted here are roughly 130,000 clones, over 85% occurring once; the ten biggest clones make up roughly 0.024%. The study used thymus tissue resected during corrective heart surgery. Sequencing was done on a sample of thymus tissue. The receptors stem from a boy in the first two years of life with a congenital heart defect but otherwise immunologically healthy.

The rearrangement links TRBV9 to TRBJ2-5, with a weak D call TRBD2 (5 bases). V was shortened by 0 bases and J by 2 bases, with 14 bases between the two germline ends. CDR3 length: 16 residues. Germline V gives CDR1 SGDLS, CDR2 YYNGEE. CDR3 protein: CASSVELSGWQETQYF. The CDR3 DNA follows: TGTGCCAGCAGCGTAGAATTGAGCGGTTGGCAAGAGACCCAGTACTTC.

V usage is TRBV5-4 and J usage is TRBJ1-1; 7 bases are a match to TRBD1. Germline values: CDR1 SGHNT, CDR2 YYREEE (reference sequence). The length of the CDR3 is 14 residues. Trimming cost V 2 bases and J 4 bases; bases outside gene matches: 5. CDR3 protein: CASSLPTGATEAFF. CDR3 coding DNA: TGTGCCAGCAGCTTACCTACAGGGGCCACTGAAGCTTTCTTT.

The chain has TRBV6-1 and TRBJ2-7; possibly TRBD2 for D (6 bases). Between the trimmed V and J ends, which lost 0 bases and 2 bases, there was a span of 14 bases. The CDR3 covers 16 residues. Germline V lookup: CDR1 MNHNS, CDR2 SASEGT. As DNA, the CDR3 is TGTGCCAGCAGTGAAGCAGGGAGGAGCGTTACCTACGAGCAGTACTTC. Translated: CASSEAGRSVTYEQYF.

The CDR3 region has the DNA TGTGCCAGCAGTGAAGAGGGGTCAGTCCGTTCACCCCTCCACTTT. It is translated as CASSEEGSVRSPLHF. The chain uses TRBV6-1 and TRBJ1-6, with a tentative D call TRBD1 (5 bases). V lost 1 base, J lost 9 bases, and 13 bases lay in between. Germline V lookup: CDR1 MNHNS, CDR2 SASEGT. The CDR3 extends over 15 amino acids.

V usage is TRBV5-1 and J usage is TRBJ2-3, with TRBD2 matching over 7 bases. The V gene's germline CDR1 is SGHRS and CDR2 YFSETQ. There are 14 residues in the CDR3. The V gene end was trimmed by 4 bases and the J gene end by 8 bases; junction bases not matched to a gene: 10. The CDR3, as DNA: TGCGCCAGCAGCCCGGGACTAACCCCTCGTACGCAGTATTTT. Its protein is CASSPGLTPRTQYF.

The chain uses TRBV5-1 and TRBJ1-1, with D hard to call. There are 16 residues in the CDR3. With 0 bases removed from V and 1 base from J, the gap between germline ends came to 13 bases. The germline CDR1 and CDR2 sequences are SGHRS and YFSETQ. This chain's CDR3 is CASSLAAEGRNTEAFF. The CDR3 bases are TGCGCCAGCAGCTTGGCCGCCGAAGGAAGGAACACTGAAGCTTTCTTT.

The chain couples TRBV4-3 to TRBJ1-1; 11 bases map to TRBD1. Germline-derived CDR1 and CDR2 are LGHNA and YSLEER. CDR3 size: 14 residues. Trimming at V came to 2 bases and at J to 11 bases, leaving 7 bases not matched to a gene. The CDR3 loop is CASSQRTGGAGAFF. CDR3 nucleotide sequence: TGCGCCAGCAGCCAACGGACAGGGGGCGCGGGGGCTTTCTTT.

This chain connects TRBV7-2 to TRBJ1-5, with a tentative D call TRBD1 (5 bases). The CDR3 sequence is 19 residues long. Germline CDR1 SGHTA, CDR2 FQGNSA. V lost 2 bases, J lost 0 bases, and 20 bases lay in between. The CDR3 is CASSLYPGLGGTSNQPQHF. CDR3 nucleotides: TGTGCCAGCAGCTTATACCCAGGGTTGGGAGGGACTAGCAATCAGCCCCAGCATTTT.

The chain recombines TRBV7-8 with TRBJ2-7; the D is unclear. CDR1 and CDR2 (germline): SGHVS, FQNEAQ. This CDR3 is 13 amino acids long. V lost 2 bases and J 3 bases, leaving 8 bases between the germline ends. The CDR3 loop reads CASSLISGYEQYF. The CDR3 nucleotides read TGTGCCAGCAGCTTAATTTCAGGCTACGAGCAGTACTTC.

The CDR3 region has the DNA TGTGCCAGCAGCTTATGGGGGAAAGGGGATGAAGCTTTCTTT. This encodes CASSLWGKGDEAFF. The V and J genes are TRBV7-9 and TRBJ1-1; D is perhaps TRBD1 (5 bases). Germline assignment: CDR1 SEHNR and CDR2 FQNEAQ (reference sequence). Trimming removed 2 bases at V and 7 bases at J, with 14 bases between. This CDR3 has 14 residues.

The rearrangement links TRBV29-1 to TRBJ1-4; 9 bases match TRBD1. Germline V gene data show CDR1 as SQVTM and CDR2 as ANQGSEA. This CDR3 is 15 amino acids long. V lost 3 bases to trimming and J lost 1 base; unmatched junction nucleotides: 3. DNA of the CDR3: TGCAGCGTTGAGGACAGGGGATTAACTAATGAAAAACTGTTTTTT. Translation gives CSVEDRGLTNEKLFF. The entire variable domain, with the rest obtained from reference TRBV29-1 and TRBJ1-4, is as follows: SAVISQKPSRDICQRGTSLTIQCQVDSQVTMMFWYRQQPGQSLTLIATANQGSEATYESGFVIDKFPISRPNLTFSTLTVSNMSPEDSSIYLCSVEDRGLTNEKLFFGSGTQLSVL.

J is TRBJ1-1 and V is TRBV28; D unclear. From germline, CDR1 is MDHEN and CDR2 SYDVKM. V gave up 2 bases and J gave up 0 bases, with 16 bases separating them. CDR3 size: 17 residues. This CDR3 reads CASSLGEGGLLNTEAFF. CDR3 in DNA: TGTGCCAGCAGTTTAGGAGAAGGAGGGCTGCTGAACACTGAAGCTTTCTTT. The whole variable domain, filled in from reference TRBV28 and TRBJ1-1, reads DVKVTQSSRYLVKRTGEKVFLECVQDMDHENMFWYRQDPGLGLRLIYFSYDVKMKEKGDIPEGYSVSREKKERFSLILESASTNQTSMYLCASSLGEGGLLNTEAFFGQGTRLTVV.

V and J are TRBV7-2 and TRBJ2-7; tentative D call: TRBD2 (5 bases). Germline V gene lookup returns CDR1 SGHTA and CDR2 FQGNSA. The CDR3 length is 14 residues. The V gene lost 0 bases and the J gene lost 1 base, with 7 bases spanning the gap. Here the CDR3 reads CASSLARGSYEQYF. The CDR3 DNA reads as TGTGCCAGCAGCTTAGCACGGGGTTCCTACGAGCAGTACTTC.

The V gene is TRBV5-8, the J gene TRBJ2-5, with D perhaps matching TRBD2 (6 bases). The V end was cut by 4 bases, the J end by 5 bases, with 33 bases between. CDR3 size: 20 residues. Looked up from germline, CDR1 is SGHTS and CDR2 is YDEGEE. CDR3 region: CASSVETRTPQLRLEETQYF. Here the CDR3 DNA reads TGTGCCAGCAGCGTAGAGACTAGGACACCTCAACTTCGCCTAGAGGAGACCCAGTACTTC.

The table lists this clone with a count of one. The chain is built from TRBV25-1 and TRBJ1-1; D not certain. CDR1 and CDR2 from the germline V gene are MGHDK and SYGVNS. This CDR3 is 13 amino acids long. V gave up 7 bases and J gave up 1 base, with 10 bases separating them. CDR3 nucleotides: TGTGCCAGCACTTCTTTACAGAACACTGAAGCTTTCTTT. It codes for CASTSLQNTEAFF. Drawing the rest from reference TRBV25-1 and TRBJ1-1, the complete variable domain is EADIYQTPRYLVIGTGKKITLECSQTMGHDKMYWYQQDPGMELHLIHYSYGVNSTEKGDLSSESTVSRIRTEHFPLTLESARPSHTSQYLCASTSLQNTEAFFGQGTRLTVV.

V and J are TRBV5-8 and TRBJ2-7; 11 bases are a match to TRBD1. CDR3 length equals 15 residues. V was pared by 2 bases and J by 3 bases, with 4 bases of the junction left unmatched. Germline values: CDR1 SGHTS, CDR2 YDEGEE. CDR3 DNA sequence: TGTGCCAGCAGCTTCCCGGGGACAGGGGGCTACGAGCAGTACTTC. Translating gives CASSFPGTGGYEQYF. Full variable domain (outside the CDR3, taken from reference TRBV5-8 and TRBJ2-7): EAGVTQSPTHLIKTRGQQATLRCSPISGHTSVYWYQQALGLGLQFLLWYDEGEERNRGNFPPRFSGRQFPNYSSELNVNALELEDSALYLCASSFPGTGGYEQYFGPGTRLTVT.

The gene calls are TRBV10-3 and TRBJ2-7, with TRBD1 identical over 9 bases. V gave up 10 bases and J gave up 5 bases; unmatched junction bases: 18. Per germline, CDR1 ENHRY and CDR2 SYGVKD. The length of the CDR3 is 16 residues. Here the CDR3 DNA reads TGTGCCACAATGGCGACGCCGGGACAGGGCGGAAACGAGCAGTACTTC. Translation: CATMATPGQGGNEQYF.